The 3 T cell receptor beta chains in this list originate from one sample, sequenced in a study of blood T cell repertoires in COVID-19. The assay was immunoSEQ multiplex PCR, and TCRdb's table has in-frame clones only and misses some. The sample carries about 240,000 clones, around 88% recorded once. Input material: PBMCs or T cells enriched from blood (not recorded which). All receptors derive from a man aged 35-49 years who had recovered from COVID-19.

The rearrangement uses TRBV5-6 and TRBJ1-6, with 7 nucleotides matching TRBD1. This CDR3 is 16 amino acids long. The germline V gene has CDR1 SGHDT and CDR2 YYEEEE. Trimming removed 2 bases from V and 0 bases from J; junction bases left unmatched: 2. CDR3 in DNA: TGTGCCAGCAGCTTCGCAGGGGGCTCCTATAATTCACCCCTCCACTTT. This sequence encodes CASSFAGGSYNSPLHF.

This clone was counted a single time. The V gene is TRBV5-1, the J gene TRBJ1-1, with 12 bases that match TRBD1. This CDR3 comprises 17 residues. Germline loops: CDR1 SGHRS, CDR2 YFSETQ. The V segment lost 3 bases and the J segment 2 bases; nucleotides outside the gene matches: 8. Here the CDR3 DNA reads TGCGCCAGCAGCTCACTCCGGGACAGGGGGCTAAACACTGAAGCTTTCTTT. It translates to CASSSLRDRGLNTEAFF. The complete variable domain, with remaining parts taken from reference TRBV5-1 and TRBJ1-1, reads KAGVTQTPRYLIKTRGQQVTLSCSPISGHRSVSWYQQTPGQGLQFLFEYFSETQRNKGNFPGRFSGRQFSNSRSEMNVSTLELGDSALYLCASSSLRDRGLNTEAFFGQGTRLTVV.

The gene calls are TRBV12-3 or TRBV12-4 and TRBJ1-1; maybe TRBD1 (6 bases). V shed 7 bases and J shed 10 bases, with 16 bases lying between them. CDR3 size: 12 residues. The CDR3 DNA is TGTGCCAGCACCCAAGGGGGATTCAGAGCTTTCTTT. As protein: CASTQGGFRAFF.